The sequence of this T cell receptor beta chain was determined in a study of T-cell reconstitution after alpha-beta-depleted transplantation in children. The study, taken as a whole, reports: Newly generated T cells supplied most T-cell counts and diversity one year post-transplant. It was reported that alpha-beta T cells came from several hundred expanded graft clones (about two months after transplant).

The V and J ends lost 1 base and 1 base respectively, with 23 bases between them. The CDR3 consists of 20 residues. Germline-derived CDR1 and CDR2 are MNHEY and SVGEGT. For TCRbeta, the library was prepared with unique molecular identifiers. TCRdb independently ran MiXCR on the PCR reads; one entry per CDR3 protein. The profile shows approximately 500,000 distinct CDR3 sequences, roughly a tenth of them singletons. Remarks on this clonotype: The antigen remains undetermined.

This receptor was identified in a child under 10 years old with inherited bone marrow failure, due to receive a stem cell transplant. The chain combines TRBV6-2 or TRBV6-3 with TRBJ1-3; no firm D call. The sample was PBMCs, taken before TCRalphabeta/CD19-depleted stem cell transplant. The DNA for the CDR3 is TGTGCCAGCAGTTACTTGTTCTGGGGTCTTCGACTCGTTTCTGGAAACACCATATATTTT. This encodes CASSYLFWGLRLVSGNTIYF.